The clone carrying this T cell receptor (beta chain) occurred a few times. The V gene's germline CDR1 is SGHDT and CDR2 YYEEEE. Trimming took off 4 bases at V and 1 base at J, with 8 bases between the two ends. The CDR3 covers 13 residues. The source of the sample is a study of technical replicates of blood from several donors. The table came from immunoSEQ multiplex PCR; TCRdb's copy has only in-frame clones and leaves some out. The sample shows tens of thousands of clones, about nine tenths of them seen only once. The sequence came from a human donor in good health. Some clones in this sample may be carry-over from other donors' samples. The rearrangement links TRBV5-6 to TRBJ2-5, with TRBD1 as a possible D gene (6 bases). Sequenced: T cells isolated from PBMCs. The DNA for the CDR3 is TGTGCCAGCAGCCGAGGGGGCCAAGAGACCCAGTACTTC. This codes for CASSRGGQETQYF.